The following is a T cell receptor beta chain sequence with its context. Original processing notes: Amplification from reference gene primers served as the basis for estimated nucleated cell counts. TCRdb keeps only in-frame clones here, not all; method: immunoSEQ multiplex PCR. The V and J calls and the clone size are those of that table, but D and trimming were determined from the DNA. The sample comprises fewer than 200,000 clones, approximately 87% of which are singletons, and roughly 20% rests with the top ten. The sample originates from a study of blood T cell repertoires in COVID-19. Background on the study: Material from acute and convalescent COVID-19 was sourced from the United States, Italy and Spain.

CDR1 is SGHVS and CDR2 is FNYEAQ in the germline V gene. The CDR3 length is 16 residues. The J segment lost 0 bases and the V segment lost 5 bases, leaving 4 bases of the junction unmatched. The clonotype comes from a man between 65 and 85 years old with active or convalescent COVID-19. Source material: peripheral blood. V is TRBV7-6 and J is TRBJ1-6, with 7 bases fitting TRBD1. CDR3: CASSPTGSSYNSPLHF. CDR3 bases: TGTGCCAGCAGCCCGACAGGGAGCTCCTATAATTCACCCCTCCACTTT.